This T cell receptor (beta chain) was captured in a study of neoadjuvant anti-PD-1 for oral cavity cancer. This clone occurred a few times. These newly diagnosed stage II-IVA oral cavity squamous cell carcinoma patients had no prior systemic or radiation treatment. Patients had HPV-negative, locally advanced oral cavity squamous cell carcinoma. TCRdb keeps only in-frame clones here, not all; method: immunoSEQ multiplex PCR. This table holds roughly 13,000 clones, about three fifths found once. With 1 base clipped from V and 6 bases from J, the junction kept 10 bases outside the gene matches. The CDR3 covers 16 residues. The V gene's germline CDR1 is KGHSH and CDR2 LQKENI.

This clonotype originated in a person aged 35 to 85 with oral cavity squamous cell carcinoma. Sequenced here: tumor tissue, sampled before nivolumab (anti-PD-1) treatment. The V and J genes are TRBV18 and TRBJ1-1, with 8 bases aligning to TRBD1. The CDR3 here is CASSPRQGQGIPEAFF. The CDR3 bases are TGTGCCAGCTCACCACGACAAGGACAGGGAATCCCTGAAGCTTTCTTT. The variable domain in full, with the rest retrieved from reference TRBV18 and TRBJ1-1, is NAGVMQNPRHLVRRRGQEARLRCSPMKGHSHVYWYRQLPEEGLKFMVYLQKENIIDESGMPKERFSAEFPKEGPSILRIQQVVRGDSAAYFCASSPRQGQGIPEAFFGQGTRLTVV.